This TCR beta chain was profiled in a study of T cells in Graves' hyperthyroidism and ophthalmopathy. This clonotype showed up just a few times. Amplified TCR beta CDR3 regions derived from RNA transcripts. The HTBI primer set served for first-round RT-PCR of the TCR CDR3. In TCRdb, the multiplex PCR reads were re-called with MiXCR into one record per CDR3 protein. The sample contains around 620,000 distinct CDR3 sequences, 15% to 20% of which appear only once. The receptor's source is a woman aged 25 to 39 with Graves' hyperthyroidism. The sample taken for sequencing was blood.

The CDR3 loop reads CATGLAGATDTQYF. CDR3 in DNA: TGTGCCACCGGACTAGCGGGAGCGACAGATACGCAGTATTTT. This chain uses TRBV19 with TRBJ2-3; 13 bases line up with TRBD2. Per the germline V gene, CDR1 is LNHDA and CDR2 is SQIVND (reference sequence). There are 14 residues in the CDR3. The ends lost 10 bases at V and 3 bases at J; junction bases unmatched: 4.